This T cell receptor (beta chain) was sequenced in a study of T cells in Graves' hyperthyroidism and ophthalmopathy. Study-wide results and limits: Most thyroid clonotypes expanded above 0.001 appeared in blood too.

The investigators amplified TCR beta CDR3 regions from RNA transcripts. A first-round RT-PCR of the TCR CDR3 used the HTBI primer set. From the multiplex PCR reads, TCRdb called clonotypes with MiXCR, one entry per CDR3 protein. The repertoire holds 650,000 to 800,000 distinct CDR3 sequences, with roughly 46% as singletons. With respect to this clonotype: Its antigen is unknown.

Those patients with uncontrolled infection, other autoimmune disease, pregnancy or lactation were excluded. V lost 6 bases, J lost 10 bases, and 4 bases stayed unmatched. The CDR3 is 13 amino acids. Germline values: CDR1 MGHDK, CDR2 SYGVNS. J is TRBJ1-6 and V is TRBV25-1, with 9 bases that match TRBD1. The sequenced material came from peripheral blood or thyroid tissue (not recorded which). The sequence came from an adult man with Graves' disease, either hyperthyroidism or ophthalmopathy (not recorded which). This CDR3 reads CASRGQGRSPLHF. CDR3 sequence (DNA): TGTGCCAGCAGAGGACAGGGGCGGTCACCCCTCCACTTT. The variable domain in full, completed from reference TRBV25-1 and TRBJ1-6, reads EADIYQTPRYLVIGTGKKITLECSQTMGHDKMYWYQQDPGMELHLIHYSYGVNSTEKGDLSSESTVSRIRTEHFPLTLESARPSHTSQYLCASRGQGRSPLHFGNGTRLTVT.